The T cell receptor beta chain described here comes from a study of cytomegalovirus exposure and HLA in healthy donors. About the study: Unique TCR beta sequences numbering over 100 million came from 150 million to 200 million T cells in an earlier analysis. The study's findings and limits: Highly shared variants forming one cluster were likely a sequencing artifact. Highest at DRB1 and lowest at HLA-C, TCR association rates differed among HLA loci in a later analysis. Excluded: some indistinguishable V segments such as TRBV6-2 and TRBV6-3.

PCR was performed using 60 Vbeta and 13 Jbeta primers. Profiling relied on immunoSEQ multiplex PCR, and the TCRdb table lists in-frame clones only, not all of them. The repertoire holds around 130,000 clones, with around 84% as singletons. With regard to this clone: Its antigen is still unknown.

The CDR3 consists of 16 residues. With V trimmed by 5 bases and J by 2 bases, 6 bases remained unmatched. Germline CDR1 LNHDA, CDR2 SQIVND (reference sequence). The sequenced sample consisted of PBMCs. The chain couples TRBV19 to TRBJ1-3; 10 bases align to TRBD1. The source of this sequence is a woman under 30 in good health and CMV-seropositive. Written as DNA, the CDR3 is TGTGCCAGTAGTTCGGGACAGGGGTATGCTGGAAACACCATATATTTT. Its translation: CASSSGQGYAGNTIYF.